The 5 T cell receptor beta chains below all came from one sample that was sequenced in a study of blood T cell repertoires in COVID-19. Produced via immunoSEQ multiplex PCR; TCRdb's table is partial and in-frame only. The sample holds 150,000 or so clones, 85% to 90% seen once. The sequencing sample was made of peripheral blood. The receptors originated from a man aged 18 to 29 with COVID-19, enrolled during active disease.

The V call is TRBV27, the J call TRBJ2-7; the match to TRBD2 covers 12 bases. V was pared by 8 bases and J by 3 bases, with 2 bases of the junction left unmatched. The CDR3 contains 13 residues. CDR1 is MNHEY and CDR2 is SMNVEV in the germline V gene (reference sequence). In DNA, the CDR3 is TGTGCCAGCCAGACTAGCGGGAGCTACGAGCAGTACTTC. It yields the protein CASQTSGSYEQYF.

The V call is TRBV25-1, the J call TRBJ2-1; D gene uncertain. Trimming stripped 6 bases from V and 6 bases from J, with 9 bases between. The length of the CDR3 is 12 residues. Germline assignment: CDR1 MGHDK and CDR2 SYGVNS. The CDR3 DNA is TGTGCCAGCAGCGGAGACCGCAATGAGCAGTTCTTC. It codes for CASSGDRNEQFF. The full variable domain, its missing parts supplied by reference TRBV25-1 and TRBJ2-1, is EADIYQTPRYLVIGTGKKITLECSQTMGHDKMYWYQQDPGMELHLIHYSYGVNSTEKGDLSSESTVSRIRTEHFPLTLESARPSHTSQYLCASSGDRNEQFFGPGTRLTVL.

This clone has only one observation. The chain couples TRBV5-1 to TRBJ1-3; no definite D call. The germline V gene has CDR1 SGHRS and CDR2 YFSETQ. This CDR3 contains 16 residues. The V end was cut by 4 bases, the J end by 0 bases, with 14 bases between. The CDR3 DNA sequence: TGCGCCAGCAGCCCCCTCGGGGTCACCTCTGGAAACACCATATATTTT. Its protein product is CASSPLGVTSGNTIYF.

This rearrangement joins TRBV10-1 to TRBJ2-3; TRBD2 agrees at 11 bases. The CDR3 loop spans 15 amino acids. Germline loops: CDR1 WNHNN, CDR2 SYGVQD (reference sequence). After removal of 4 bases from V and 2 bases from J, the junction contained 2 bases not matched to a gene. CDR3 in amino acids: CASSGLAGHTDTQYF. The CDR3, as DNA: TGCGCCAGCAGTGGACTAGCGGGACACACAGATACGCAGTATTTT.

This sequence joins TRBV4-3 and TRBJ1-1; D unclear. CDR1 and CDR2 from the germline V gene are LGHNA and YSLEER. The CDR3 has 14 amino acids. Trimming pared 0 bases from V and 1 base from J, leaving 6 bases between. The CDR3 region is CASSQDYKNTEAFF. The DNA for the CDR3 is TGCGCCAGCAGCCAAGATTACAAGAACACTGAAGCTTTCTTT.